These 5 T cell receptor beta chains share one sample of origin, sequenced in a study of technical replicates of blood from several donors. TCRdb's table, derived via immunoSEQ multiplex PCR, lists solely in-frame clones and lacks some. The sample has almost 85,000 clones, 95% to 98% seen once. Sequencing was carried out using T cells isolated from PBMCs. The receptors derive from a human donor in good health.

This sequence joins TRBV5-6 and TRBJ2-7; no definite D call. The CDR3 totals 15 residues. Germline lookup yields CDR1 SGHDT and CDR2 YYEEEE. Deletions cut 2 bases from V and 5 bases from J, with 17 bases between. This CDR3 reads CASSFQSVHEDEQYF. Here the CDR3 DNA reads TGTGCCAGCAGCTTTCAGTCAGTCCACGAGGACGAGCAGTACTTC.

The genes are TRBV5-4 and TRBJ1-4; possible D gene TRBD1, 5 bases. Per germline, CDR1 SGHNT and CDR2 YYREEE (reference sequence). The CDR3 consists of 16 residues. V lost 4 bases and J 4 bases, leaving 17 bases between the germline ends. The CDR3 region is CASSPGGSGRNEKLFF. As DNA, the CDR3 is TGTGCCAGCAGCCCCGGGGGATCAGGGCGTAATGAAAAACTGTTTTTT.

The chain joins TRBV7-9 to TRBJ2-5; the match to TRBD2 covers 7 bases. The germline gives CDR1 SEHNR, CDR2 FQNEAQ (reference sequence). Trimming at V came to 1 base and at J to 1 base, leaving 6 bases not matched to a gene. This CDR3 is 16 amino acids long. CDR3 sequence: CASSLELAGPQETQYF. The CDR3 DNA sequence: TGTGCCAGCAGCTTAGAGTTAGCGGGTCCCCAAGAGACCCAGTACTTC.

This chain uses TRBV19 with TRBJ2-1, with D possibly being TRBD2 (5 bases). The germline V gene encodes CDR1 LNHDA and CDR2 SQIVND (reference sequence). Trimming cost V 1 base and J 5 bases, with 9 bases left between them. The CDR3 contains 14 residues. DNA of the CDR3: TGTGCCAGTAGTATAGGGTCGGGGAACAATGAGCAGTTCTTC. This gives the protein CASSIGSGNNEQFF.

The chain recombines TRBV9 with TRBJ1-2; 9 positions match TRBD1. The CDR3 length is 14 residues. V lost 4 bases to trimming and J lost 8 bases; unmatched junction nucleotides: 9. CDR1 and CDR2 from the germline V gene are SGDLS and YYNGEE. CDR3 region: CASSTPGTGSGYTF. CDR3 bases: TGTGCCAGCAGCACTCCCGGGACAGGGTCCGGCTACACCTTC.